This T cell receptor (beta chain) was identified in a study of PD-1 blockade in classical Hodgkin lymphoma. General study findings and limits: No one has yet defined what causes the repertoire differences, which may be disease activity or prior therapy. When set against healthy donors, newly diagnosed patients were reported to show lower baseline TCR diversity. Newly diagnosed and completely responding patients shared comparable baseline diversity. Whereas CD4+ TCR diversity had risen significantly by C4D1, CD8+ TCR diversity had not.

V shed 6 bases, J shed 2 bases, and the junction held 12 bases outside the gene matches. Germline CDR1 reads MNHNY; CDR2 reads SVGAGI (reference sequence). There are 16 residues in the CDR3. The repertoire was sequenced with immunoSEQ multiplex PCR; TCRdb's copy has only in-frame clones and lacks some. The table lists approximately 90,000 clones, 80% to 95% of them singletons, with around 2.4% in the top ten. Concerning this clone itself: No antigen is known for it.

The patients all showed relapse after autologous stem cell transplantation, while their brentuximab vedotin exposure varied. This specimen was peripheral blood mononuclear cells (PBMCs), taken before the second cycle of nivolumab. This chain uses TRBV6-6 with TRBJ1-2; 7 positions match TRBD1. The sequence was collected from a human donor with classical Hodgkin lymphoma. The DNA of the CDR3 is TGTGCCAGCAGCTCAGGGGGGGATGTAGGCAACTATGGCTACACCTTC. Translated: CASSSGGDVGNYGYTF.